This T cell receptor (beta chain) is from a study of blood T cell repertoires in COVID-19. The CDR3 length is 15 residues. Germline loops: CDR1 MNHEY, CDR2 SVGEGT. The V and J ends lost 2 bases and 2 bases respectively, with 7 bases between them. This clone came up a few times. Data came from immunoSEQ multiplex PCR; TCRdb stores just in-frame clones and leaves some out. This table holds about 210,000 clones, approximately 80% found once. The V and J genes are TRBV6-2 or TRBV6-3 and TRBJ2-6; a possible D gene is TRBD2 (5 bases). The specimen sequenced was peripheral blood. This clonotype originated in a man aged 35 to 55 who had recovered from COVID-19. The CDR3 DNA is TGTGCCAGCAGTTACGAGGGAACTGGGGCCAACGTCCTGACTTTC. This gives the protein CASSYEGTGANVLTF.